The entry that follows covers one TCR beta chain sequence. Its specificity is not known. This CDR3 comprises 15 residues. Trimming cost V 0 bases and J 2 bases, with 7 bases left between them. The V gene's germline CDR1 is KGHSH and CDR2 LQKENI. This entry comes from a study of memory B cells and T cells in multiple sclerosis. Study-level findings and limits: Clone-set sizes differed between compartments, so shared clonotype counts needed normalization.

Separate sequencing covered autoproliferating (CFSE-dim) and non-proliferating (CFSE-high) T cells from stimulus-free culture. Cultures began with some 52 million CFSE-labeled PBMCs, unstimulated for roughly seven days, with replicate wells pooled. The PBMCs received 0.5 uM CFSE and serum-free culture with no added stimuli. Repertoires were generated with immunoSEQ multiplex PCR, while TCRdb's copy carries only in-frame clones and drops some. In the table there are over 35,000 clones, 82% of which are singletons. The specimen was PBMCs from blood kept in culture. This chain links TRBV18 with TRBJ2-2; D unresolved. This TCR came from a human donor with multiple sclerosis. This chain's CDR3 is CASSPPIRNTGELFF. The DNA for the CDR3 is TGTGCCAGCTCACCACCGATCAGAAACACCGGGGAGCTGTTTTTT.